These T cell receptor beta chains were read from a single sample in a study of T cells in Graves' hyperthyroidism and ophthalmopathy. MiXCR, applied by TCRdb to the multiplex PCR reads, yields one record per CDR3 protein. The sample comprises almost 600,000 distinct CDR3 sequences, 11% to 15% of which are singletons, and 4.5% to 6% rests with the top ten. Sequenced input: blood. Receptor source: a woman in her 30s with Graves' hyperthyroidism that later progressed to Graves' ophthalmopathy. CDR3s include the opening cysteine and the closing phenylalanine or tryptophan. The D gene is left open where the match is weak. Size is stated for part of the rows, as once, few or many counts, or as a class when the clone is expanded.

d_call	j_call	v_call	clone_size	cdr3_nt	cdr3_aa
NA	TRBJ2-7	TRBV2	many	TGTGCCAGCACCGCGAAGTTCTACGAGCAGTACTTC	CASTAKFYEQYF
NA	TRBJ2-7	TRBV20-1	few	TGCAGTGCTAGTCTGCAGGGGAGCTCCTACGAGCAGTACTTC	CSASLQGSSYEQYF
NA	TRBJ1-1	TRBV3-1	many	TGTGCCAGCAGCCCGTTAGCTTTCTTT	CASSPLAFF
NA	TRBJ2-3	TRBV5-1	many	TGCGCCAGCAGCCTTGCGGACGCTCTCCCTACAGATACGCAGTATTTT	CASSLADALPTDTQYF
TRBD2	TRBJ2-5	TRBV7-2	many	TGTGCCAGCAGCTTAGCGTGGGAGGGTTTGGAGACCCAGTACTTC	CASSLAWEGLETQYF
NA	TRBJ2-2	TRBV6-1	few	TGTGCCAGCAGTGAAGGCCTCCTCCGTCAGGAGCTGTTTTTT	CASSEGLLRQELFF
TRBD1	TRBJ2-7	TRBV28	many	TGTGCCAACGGACCAGGGGGATTGTCCTACGAGCAGTACTTC	CANGPGGLSYEQYF
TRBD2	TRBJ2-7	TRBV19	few	TGTGCCAGTAGTCTAGCGGGAGCCCTACCCTACGAGCAGTACTTC	CASSLAGALPYEQYF
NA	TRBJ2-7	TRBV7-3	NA	TGTGCCAGCAGCTTCTCAGGGATTTCCGAGCAGTACTTC	CASSFSGISEQYF
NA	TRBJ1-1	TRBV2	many	TGTGCCGGGAACAGAGACATGAACACTGAAGCTTTCTTT	CAGNRDMNTEAFF
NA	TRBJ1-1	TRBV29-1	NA	TGCAGCGTTGGGGCGGATTATGAAGCTTTCTTT	CSVGADYEAFF
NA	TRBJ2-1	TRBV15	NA	TGTGCCACCAGCAGAGAAAAGGGTCCCTCGGGCGATGAGCAGTTCTTC	CATSREKGPSGDEQFF
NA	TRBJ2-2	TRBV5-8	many	TGTGCCAGCAGCTTGGTGACAGACACCGGGGAGCTGTTTTTT	CASSLVTDTGELFF
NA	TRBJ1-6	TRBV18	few	TGTGCCAGCTCACCACCAGAGTCCGTCTCACCCCTCCACTTT	CASSPPESVSPLHF
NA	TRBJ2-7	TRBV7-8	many	TGTGCCAGCAGCTTTTTCCCCGCCGAGACTAGTTTGAGAGAAGAGCAGTACTTC	CASSFFPAETSLREEQYF
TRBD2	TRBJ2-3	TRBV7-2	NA	TGTGCCAGCAACTTAGATTTGGGACTAGCGGGACACCTTACCTACACGGATACGCAGTATTTT	CASNLDLGLAGHLTYTDTQYF
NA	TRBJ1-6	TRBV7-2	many	TGTGCCAGCAGCTTAGGGATGGGTAACTCCCCACCCCTCCACTTT	CASSLGMGNSPPLHF
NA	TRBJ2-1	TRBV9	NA	TGTGCCAGCAGCTCTACCGGGACGTCGTGGTTCAATGAGCAGTTCTTC	CASSSTGTSWFNEQFF
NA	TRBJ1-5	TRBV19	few	TGTGCCAGTAGTCTCGGGACCTTGGCAGGTCAGCCCCAGCATTTT	CASSLGTLAGQPQHF
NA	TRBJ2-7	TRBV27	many	TGTGCCAGCAGCGGTGGGCAGAACTCCTACGAGCAGTACTTC	CASSGGQNSYEQYF
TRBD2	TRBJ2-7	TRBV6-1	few	TGTGCCAGCAGGCCCTTTAGCGGGAGTTCCGACGAGCAGTACTTC	CASRPFSGSSDEQYF
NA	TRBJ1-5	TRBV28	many	TGTGCCAGCAGGGACAGTACAAATCAGCCCCAGCATTTT	CASRDSTNQPQHF
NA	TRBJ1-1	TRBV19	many	TGTGCCAGTAGCAACGGGGTGAACACTGAAGCTTTCTTT	CASSNGVNTEAFF
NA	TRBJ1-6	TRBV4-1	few	TGCGCCAGCAGCCAAGTAGGGATGGGACCCCTCCACTTT	CASSQVGMGPLHF
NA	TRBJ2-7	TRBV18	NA	TGTGCCAGCTCACCACCGGGGCAGGGAATAGTTCCCTACGAGCAGTACTTC	CASSPPGQGIVPYEQYF
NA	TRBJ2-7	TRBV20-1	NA	TGCAGTGCTAACCTTAACGGAGGCAGCTACGAGCAGTACTTC	CSANLNGGSYEQYF
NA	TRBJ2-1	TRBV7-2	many	TGTGCCAGCAGTTTAGCCGGGACATACAATGAGCAGTTCTTC	CASSLAGTYNEQFF
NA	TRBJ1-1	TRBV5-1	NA	TGCGCCAGCAGCTTGGCCTCGAACACTGAAGCTCTATTT	CASSLASNTEALF
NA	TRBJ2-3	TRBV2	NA	TGTGCCAGCAGTCAAATAGATGCGCGGTATTTT	CASSQIDARYF
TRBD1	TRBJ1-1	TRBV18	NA	TGTGCCAGCTCACCACCTGGGGGACAGGGGAACACTGAAGCTTTCTTT	CASSPPGGQGNTEAFF
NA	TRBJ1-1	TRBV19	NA	TGTGCCAGTAGTACCTCATCGAGGGATGCTTTCTTT	CASSTSSRDAFF
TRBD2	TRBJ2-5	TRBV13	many	TGTGCCAGCAGCCTCGGGACTAGCGGGGTCATGGGCCGGGAGACCCAGTACTTC	CASSLGTSGVMGRETQYF
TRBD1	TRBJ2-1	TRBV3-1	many	TGTGCCGTCGGACAGGGGAGCTACAATGAGCAGTTCTTC	CAVGQGSYNEQFF
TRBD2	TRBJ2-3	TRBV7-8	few	TGTGCCAGCAGTCTCCGATATACCCCCGGCGGGAGGACAGATACGCAGTATTTT	CASSLRYTPGGRTDTQYF